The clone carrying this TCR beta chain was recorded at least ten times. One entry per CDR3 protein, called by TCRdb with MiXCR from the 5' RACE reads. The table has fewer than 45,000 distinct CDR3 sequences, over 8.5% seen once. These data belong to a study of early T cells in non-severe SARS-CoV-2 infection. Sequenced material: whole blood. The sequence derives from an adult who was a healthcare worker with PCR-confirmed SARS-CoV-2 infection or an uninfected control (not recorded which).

The DNA for the CDR3 is TGCAGTGCTAGAGATTCTTCCCTTAACAGGGGTTTAAGGGATCAGCCCCAGCATTTT. Protein product: CSARDSSLNRGLRDQPQHF. The chain uses TRBV20-1 and TRBJ1-5; 7 nucleotides align to TRBD1. Germline V CDR1 and CDR2: DFQATT, SNEGSKA (reference sequence). After removal of 0 bases from V and 5 bases from J, the junction contained 19 bases not matched to a gene. The CDR3 is made up of 19 amino acids.